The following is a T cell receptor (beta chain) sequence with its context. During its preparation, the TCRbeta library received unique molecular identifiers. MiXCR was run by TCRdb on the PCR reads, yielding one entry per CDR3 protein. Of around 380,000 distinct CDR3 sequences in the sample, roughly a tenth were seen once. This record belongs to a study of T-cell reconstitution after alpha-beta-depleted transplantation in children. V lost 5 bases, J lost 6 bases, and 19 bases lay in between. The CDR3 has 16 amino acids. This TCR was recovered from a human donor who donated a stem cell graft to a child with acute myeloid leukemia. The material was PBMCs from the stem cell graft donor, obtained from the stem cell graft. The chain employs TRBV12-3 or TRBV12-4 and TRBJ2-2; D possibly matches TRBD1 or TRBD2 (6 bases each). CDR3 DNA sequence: TGTGCCAGCAGTCACCTGAGGGGGGCAGGGTCCGGGGAGCTGTTTTTT. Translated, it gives CASSHLRGAGSGELFF.